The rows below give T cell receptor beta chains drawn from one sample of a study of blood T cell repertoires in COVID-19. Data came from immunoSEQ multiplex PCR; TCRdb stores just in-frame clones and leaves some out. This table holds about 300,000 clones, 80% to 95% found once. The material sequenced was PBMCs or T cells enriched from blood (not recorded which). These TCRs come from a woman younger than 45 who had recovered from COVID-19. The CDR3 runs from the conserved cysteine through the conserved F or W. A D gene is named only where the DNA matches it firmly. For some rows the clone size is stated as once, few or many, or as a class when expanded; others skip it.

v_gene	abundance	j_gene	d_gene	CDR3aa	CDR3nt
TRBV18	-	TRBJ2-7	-	CASASGTASYEQYF	TGTGCCAGCGCATCCGGGACTGCGTCCTACGAGCAGTACTTC
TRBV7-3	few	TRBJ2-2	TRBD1	CASSVGDRGRVGELFF	TGTGCCAGCAGCGTAGGGGACAGGGGGCGCGTCGGGGAGCTGTTTTTT
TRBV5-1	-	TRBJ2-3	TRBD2	CASSSLSGRTDTQYF	TGCGCCAGCAGCTCCCTTAGCGGGAGGACAGATACGCAGTATTTT
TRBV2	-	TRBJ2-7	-	CASSDRGPSNEQYF	TGTGCCAGCAGTGACCGAGGCCCCTCCAACGAGCAGTACTTC
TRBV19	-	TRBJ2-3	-	CASSPGASADTQYF	TGTGCCAGTAGTCCAGGGGCCTCCGCAGATACGCAGTATTTT
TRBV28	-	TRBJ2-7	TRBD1	CASSPLGQGDYYEQYF	TGTGCCAGCAGTCCCTTGGGACAGGGTGACTACTACGAGCAGTACTTC
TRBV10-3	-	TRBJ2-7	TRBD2	CAIIWTSGSYEQYF	TGTGCCATCATTTGGACTAGCGGGAGCTACGAGCAGTACTTC
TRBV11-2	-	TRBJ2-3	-	CASRSVRGGSPDTQYF	TGTGCCAGCAGATCTGTTAGAGGCGGGTCCCCAGATACGCAGTATTTT
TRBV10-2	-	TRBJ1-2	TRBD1	CASSESLTGPLYGYTF	TGCGCCAGCAGTGAGTCCTTGACAGGGCCCCTCTATGGCTACACCTTC
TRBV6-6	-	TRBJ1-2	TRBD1	CASTDRGQGNGYTF	TGTGCCAGCACCGACAGGGGGCAGGGCAATGGCTACACCTTC
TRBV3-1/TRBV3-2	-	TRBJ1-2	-	CASSQDLRLGGYTF	TGTGCCAGCAGCCAAGATCTCAGGTTAGGTGGCTACACCTTC
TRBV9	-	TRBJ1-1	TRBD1	CASSPRTGDTEAFF	TGTGCCAGCAGCCCTCGAACAGGGGACACTGAAGCTTTCTTT
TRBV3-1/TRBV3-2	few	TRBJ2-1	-	CASSLGASYNEQFF	TGTGCCAGCAGCCTAGGGGCTTCCTACAATGAGCAGTTCTTC
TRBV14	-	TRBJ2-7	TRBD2	CASSQIAGDLYEQYF	TGTGCCAGCAGCCAAATAGCGGGGGACCTATACGAGCAGTACTTC
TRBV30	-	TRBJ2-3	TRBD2	CAWSKGLAGGPDTQYF	TGTGCCTGGAGTAAGGGACTAGCGGGAGGGCCAGATACGCAGTATTTT
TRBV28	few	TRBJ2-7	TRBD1	CASRSDRDEQYF	TGTGCCAGCAGGTCGGACAGGGACGAGCAGTACTTC